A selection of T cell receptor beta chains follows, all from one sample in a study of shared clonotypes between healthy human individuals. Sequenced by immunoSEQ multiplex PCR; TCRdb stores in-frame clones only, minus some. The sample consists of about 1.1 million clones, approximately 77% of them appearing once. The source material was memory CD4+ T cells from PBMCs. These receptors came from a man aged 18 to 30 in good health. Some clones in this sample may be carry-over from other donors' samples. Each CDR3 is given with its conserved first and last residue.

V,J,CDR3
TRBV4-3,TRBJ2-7,CASSRGYGGSYEQYF
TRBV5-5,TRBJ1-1,CASSLGPGGTEAFF
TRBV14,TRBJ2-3,CASSQDLTLQQYF
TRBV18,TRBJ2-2,CASSPLGTSGRSGELFF
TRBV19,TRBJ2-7,CASSIGLAYEQYF
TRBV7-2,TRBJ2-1,CASSQPEAYNEQFF
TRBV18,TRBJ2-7,CASTSGTGGVYEQYF
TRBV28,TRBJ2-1,CASSWESAGSKFF
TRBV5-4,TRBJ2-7,CASSLGDRYEQYF
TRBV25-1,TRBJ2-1,CASSEVEGGPYNEQFF
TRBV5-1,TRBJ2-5,CASSIQQETQYF
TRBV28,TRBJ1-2,CASTEGGIRGYTF
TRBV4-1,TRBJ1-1,CASSQVYRGGTEAFF
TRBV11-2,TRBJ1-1,CATQTVKGGPEAFF
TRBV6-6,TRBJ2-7,CASSPAGGLGEQYF
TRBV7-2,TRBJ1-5,CASSPIQGARNQPQHF
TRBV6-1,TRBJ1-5,CASNGSQPQHF
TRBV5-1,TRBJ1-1,CASSPGSRGAEAFF
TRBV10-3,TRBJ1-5,CAISGTGSGNQPQHF
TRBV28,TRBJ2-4,CASSEGGTKNIQYF
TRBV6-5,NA,CASGSPGYYEQYF
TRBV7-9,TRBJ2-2,CASSLGIGRLTGELFF
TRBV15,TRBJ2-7,CATSRDSYEQYF
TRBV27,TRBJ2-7,CASRRLAGGEQYF
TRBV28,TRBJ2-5,CASSSGDRQETQYF
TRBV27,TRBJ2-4,CASSLSMGGGPKNIQYF
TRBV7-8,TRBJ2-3,CASSGRLAGPTDTQYF
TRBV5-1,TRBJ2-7,CASSLGDGWSYEQYF
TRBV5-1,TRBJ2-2,CASSFLAGAPGELFF
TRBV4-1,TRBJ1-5,CASSQEWRQPQHF
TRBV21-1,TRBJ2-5,CASSPWREKRETQYF
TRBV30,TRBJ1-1,CAWSPGTLEAFF
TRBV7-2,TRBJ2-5,CASSLTSGRTQETQYF
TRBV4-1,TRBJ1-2,CASSQATGVGYTF
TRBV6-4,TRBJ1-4,CASEWRAREKLFF
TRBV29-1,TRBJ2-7,CSVGPSGSSGQYF
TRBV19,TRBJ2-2,CASRDTSGNTGELFF
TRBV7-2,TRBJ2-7,CASSSGTGVFYEQYF
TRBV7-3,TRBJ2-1,CASSERGTSYNEQFF
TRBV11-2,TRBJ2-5,CASSFTSGGWETQYF
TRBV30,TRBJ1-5,CAWRPNGGIQPQHF
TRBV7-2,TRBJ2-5,CASSSSGGKETQYF
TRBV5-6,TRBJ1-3,CASSTGISGNTIYF
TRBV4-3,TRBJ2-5,CASSQDTETQYF
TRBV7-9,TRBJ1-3,CASSLVGGGNTIYF
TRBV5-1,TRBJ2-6,CASSARGQVSSGANVLTF
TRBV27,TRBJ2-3,CASSYPGAWDTQYF
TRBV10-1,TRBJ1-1,CASSNNRNTEAFF
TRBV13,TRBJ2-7,CASSPPAGPYEQYF
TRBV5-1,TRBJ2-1,CASSLGGTDGSYNEQFF
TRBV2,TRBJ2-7,CASSRTGTGGEQYF
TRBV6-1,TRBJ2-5,CASSEELAGETQYF
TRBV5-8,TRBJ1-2,CASSLADRGPHGYTF